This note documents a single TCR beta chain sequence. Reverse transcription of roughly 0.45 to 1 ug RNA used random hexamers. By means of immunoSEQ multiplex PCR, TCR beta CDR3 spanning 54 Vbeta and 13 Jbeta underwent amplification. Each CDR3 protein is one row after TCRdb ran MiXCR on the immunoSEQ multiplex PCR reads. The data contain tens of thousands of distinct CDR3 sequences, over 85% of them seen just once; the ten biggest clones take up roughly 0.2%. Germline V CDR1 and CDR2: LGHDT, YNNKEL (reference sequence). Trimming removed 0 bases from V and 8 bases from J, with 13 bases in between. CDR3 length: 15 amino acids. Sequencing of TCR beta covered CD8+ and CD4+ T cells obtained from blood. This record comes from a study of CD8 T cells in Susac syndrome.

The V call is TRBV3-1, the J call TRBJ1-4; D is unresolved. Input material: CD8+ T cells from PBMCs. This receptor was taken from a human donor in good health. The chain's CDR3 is CASSQDPYKTEKLFF. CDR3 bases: TGTGCCAGCAGCCAAGATCCCTATAAGACGGAAAAACTGTTTTTT.